The clone carrying this T cell receptor beta chain showed up just a few times. Antigen unknown. This specimen comes from a study of T cells in localized non-small cell lung cancer. Study results and caveats: Because only a single region of the tumor was sequenced, heterogeneity remains possible. Maximal T cell clonality occurred in uninvolved adjacent lung, with tumor ranking below it. When the top 100 tumor clones were examined, a median around 50 of them also appeared in the adjacent lung, which was paired and uninvolved.

Germline V gene data show CDR1 as SGHNT and CDR2 as YENEEA. The CDR3 sequence is 14 residues long. The V and J ends lost 0 bases and 8 bases, in that order; junction bases with no gene match: 4. Libraries were prepared by immunoSEQ multiplex PCR; TCRdb keeps only in-frame clonotypes and omits some of them. There are 9,500 to 10,000 clones in the sample; 44% occur only once, and about 3.8% lies in the top ten. Sequenced material: lymph node tissue, taken before any cancer treatment. The sequence derives from a woman aged 35 to 75 with stage I lung adenocarcinoma. V usage is TRBV11-3 and J usage is TRBJ2-1; 7 positions agree with TRBD2. CDR3 residues: CASSLEAGWDEQFF. CDR3 in DNA: TGTGCCAGCAGCTTAGAAGCGGGGTGGGATGAGCAGTTCTTC.